The clone carrying this TCR beta chain was seen many times. Its antigen is currently unknown. V was clipped by 5 bases and J by 2 bases; unmatched bases: 4. The CDR3 sequence is 14 residues long. CDR1 and CDR2 (germline): SEHNR, FQNEAQ (reference sequence). MiXCR was run by TCRdb on the 5' RACE reads, yielding one entry per CDR3 protein. This sample carries a few hundred thousand distinct CDR3 sequences, 10% of them seen once, and the ten largest clones take more than 8%. This sample is part of a study of identical twins. Broader study findings: Cross-sectional statistics, not tracking of the same donors, supported the conclusions. Low generation probability was overrepresented in out-of-frame alpha sequences shared by twins. Among beta out-of-frame sequences, excess sharing between twins appeared weaker. The abundant beta clonotypes from cord blood had fewer insertions, and memory repertoires had none of this.

This clonotype originated in a man over 45 in good health. The sequencing sample was made of memory T cells sorted from blood. This chain joins TRBV7-9 and TRBJ2-5; 8 bases map to TRBD2. CDR3 nucleotide sequence: TGTGCCAGCAGCCCGACTAGCGTTCAAGAGACCCAGTACTTC. It translates to CASSPTSVQETQYF.